This record concerns one T cell receptor beta chain sequence. The junction had 6 bases not matched to a gene; V was cut back by 5 bases and J by 11 bases. Germline V lookup: CDR1 MDHEN, CDR2 SYDVKM. This CDR3 is built from 12 residues. This specimen comes from a study of blood T cell repertoires in COVID-19. Whole-study context: Sites in the United States, Italy and Spain provided acute and convalescent COVID-19 samples. The cDNA or gDNA used as material had been derived from T cells, B-cell-depleted T cells, or PBMCs.

Sequencing was performed with immunoSEQ multiplex PCR; in TCRdb, only in-frame clones are kept and a portion is missing. Of over 95,000 clones in the sample, approximately 80% are singletons; the top ten hold roughly 10%. The source of this sequence is a human donor in a cohort sampled during active COVID-19. Sequencing was carried out using peripheral blood. This rearrangement joins TRBV28 to TRBJ2-1; 7 nucleotides agree with TRBD1. In nucleotides, the CDR3 is TGTGCCAGCAGTCTAGGGGACAGACAGCAGTTCTTC. It encodes CASSLGDRQQFF.